The 15 T cell receptor beta chains below all came from one sample that was sequenced in a study of cytomegalovirus exposure and HLA in healthy donors. 13 Jbeta primers and 60 Vbeta primers were used for the PCR. Sequencing used immunoSEQ multiplex PCR; TCRdb keeps in-frame clones, though not all of them. The table lists approximately 110,000 clones, 75% to 85% of them singletons. Source material: PBMCs. These receptors all stem from a man in his fifties in good health and CMV-seronegative.

The rearrangement joins TRBV10-1 to TRBJ2-2, with TRBD1 matching 8 bases. V dropped 2 bases and J dropped 6; count of bases not matched to a gene: 5. The CDR3 runs 15 residues. Germline V gene lookup returns CDR1 WNHNN and CDR2 SYGVQD (reference sequence). The CDR3 is CASSEAGGLAGELFF. The CDR3 region has the DNA TGCGCCAGCAGTGAGGCAGGGGGCCTCGCCGGGGAGCTGTTTTTT.

This rearrangement joins TRBV5-4 to TRBJ2-1; D is possibly TRBD1 (6 bases). The length of the CDR3 is 13 residues. CDR1 is SGHNT, CDR2 YYREEE, per germline (reference sequence). V lost 3 bases and J lost 4, with 8 bases in between. Here the CDR3 DNA reads TGTGCCAGCAGCTCGGACAGATACAATGAGCAGTTCTTC. The encoded protein is CASSSDRYNEQFF.

This clone was counted once. The CDR3 sequence is CASSLIVTGALNTEAFF. DNA of the CDR3: TGTGCCAGCAGTTTAATTGTGACAGGGGCACTGAACACTGAAGCTTTCTTT. The chain carries TRBV28 and TRBJ1-1; TRBD1 matches 8 bases. The junction had 8 bases not matched to a gene; V was cut back by 2 bases and J by 0 bases. This CDR3 has 17 residues. The germline CDR1 and CDR2 sequences are MDHEN and SYDVKM.

This sequence joins TRBV5-6 and TRBJ1-5; 7 bases fit TRBD1. V trimming: 1 base; J trimming: 5 bases; junction bases outside the gene matches: 6. The CDR3 is 15 residues long. Germline loops: CDR1 SGHDT, CDR2 YYEEEE. CDR3 coding DNA: TGTGCCAGCAGCTTGCTTGGTCAGGGGGATCAGCCCCAGCATTTT. Its protein product is CASSLLGQGDQPQHF.

The chain carries TRBV19 and TRBJ1-2; tentatively, D is TRBD1 (6 bases). V was shortened by 4 bases and J by 1 base, with 13 bases between the two germline ends. Germline V gives CDR1 LNHDA, CDR2 SQIVND (reference sequence). The CDR3 totals 15 residues. CDR3 DNA sequence: TGTGCCAGTAGTACCTACTCACAGGGTAACTATGGCTACACCTTC. It is translated as CASSTYSQGNYGYTF.

This clone has just a few counts. The gene calls are TRBV14 and TRBJ1-6; D perhaps matches TRBD1 (6 bases). Trimming removed 4 bases at V and 0 bases at J, with 10 bases between. The CDR3 sequence is 16 residues long. Germline V CDR1 and CDR2: SGHDN, FVKESK. The CDR3 sequence: CASSRRTASYNSPLHF. CDR3 nucleotide sequence: TGTGCCAGCAGCCGCCGGACAGCCTCCTATAATTCACCCCTCCACTTT.

The chain recombines TRBV15 with TRBJ1-4; maybe TRBD1 (5 bases). The CDR3 runs 15 residues. CDR1 LNHNV and CDR2 YYDKDF come from the germline V gene (reference sequence). Trimming left V 4 bases short and J 4 bases short, with 13 bases between. CDR3 in amino acids: CATSKQDSDNEKLFF. CDR3 DNA: TGTGCCACCAGCAAACAAGACAGCGATAATGAAAAACTGTTTTTT.

The genes are TRBV25-1 and TRBJ2-3, with D perhaps TRBD2 (5 bases). V was trimmed by 3 bases and J by 5 bases, leaving 6 bases between them. This CDR3 is built from 12 residues. Germline V lookup: CDR1 MGHDK, CDR2 SYGVNS. The CDR3 here is CASSDGEDTQYF. DNA for the CDR3: TGTGCCAGCAGTGACGGGGAAGATACGCAGTATTTT.

This chain links TRBV30 with TRBJ1-2; D gene uncertain. The V end lost 4 bases, the J end lost 8 bases, and 17 bases lay between the germline ends. The CDR3 has 13 residues. Germline CDR1 and CDR2: GTSNPN and SVGIG (reference sequence). The CDR3 region has the DNA TGTGCCTGGAATGACCCCCTGCAGGCGGGCTACACCTTC. It translates to CAWNDPLQAGYTF.

CDR3 coding DNA: TGCGCCAGCGGACAGGGTGTGAGTGGCTACACCTTC. Protein: CASGQGVSGYTF. The rearrangement links TRBV4-1 to TRBJ1-2; 8 bases fit TRBD1. The CDR3 is 12 amino acids. Germline V lookup: CDR1 MGHRA, CDR2 YSYEKL. The V and J ends lost 8 bases and 7 bases, in that order; junction bases with no gene match: 6.

This chain links TRBV5-1 with TRBJ2-5; TRBD2 agrees at 7 bases. CDR1 SGHRS and CDR2 YFSETQ come from the germline V gene. This CDR3 contains 16 residues. The V segment lost 4 bases and the J segment 7 bases; nucleotides outside the gene matches: 16. CDR3 in DNA: TGCGCCAGCAGCGCCGGGGGAGGGTCCTCCCAGGGGACCCAGTACTTC. This translates into CASSAGGGSSQGTQYF.

This chain connects TRBV2 to TRBJ1-1, with unresolved D. Germline V gives CDR1 SNHLY, CDR2 FYNNEI. This CDR3 comprises 15 residues. Trimming shortened V by 6 bases and J by 0 bases, and 14 bases separated the two germline ends. In nucleotides, the CDR3 is TGTGCCAGCAGCCGAGGAAACCTCATGAACACTGAAGCTTTCTTT. Protein sequence: CASSRGNLMNTEAFF.

This clone was detected only a few times. The chain recombines TRBV4-2 with TRBJ2-5; 14 bases are a match to TRBD2. This CDR3 region has 17 residues. Trimming removed 4 bases from V and 7 bases from J; junction bases left unmatched: 11. CDR1 and CDR2 from the germline V gene are LGHNA and YNFKEQ. This chain's CDR3 is CASSPGTSGGRLGTQYF. CDR3 DNA: TGTGCCAGCAGCCCCGGGACTAGCGGGGGCCGGTTGGGGACCCAGTACTTC.

The chain has TRBV5-1 and TRBJ2-1; 8 bases fit TRBD1. The junction had 4 bases not matched to a gene; V was cut back by 4 bases and J by 4 bases. Germline V gene sequence: CDR1 SGHRS, CDR2 YFSETQ. CDR3 length: 14 amino acids. The CDR3, as DNA: TGCGCCAGCAGCGGGACAGGTGCTTACAATGAGCAGTTCTTC. Amino acids: CASSGTGAYNEQFF.

V usage is TRBV10-3 and J usage is TRBJ1-1; 8 bases line up with TRBD1. This CDR3 spans 15 amino acids. CDR1 is ENHRY, CDR2 SYGVKD, per germline. Trimming removed 8 bases from V and 4 bases from J; junction bases left unmatched: 12. The CDR3 sequence: CAIRKSTGDFTEAFF. The CDR3 nucleotides are TGTGCCATCCGAAAATCGACAGGGGACTTCACTGAAGCTTTCTTT.